This T cell receptor beta chain was recovered during a study of graft-versus-host responses after intestinal transplantation. About the study: The study gave all recipients anti-thymocyte globulin induction, then tacrolimus and steroids for 2 to 3 years.

Worth noting for this clone: Its antigen is still unknown.

Libraries were prepared by immunoSEQ multiplex PCR; TCRdb keeps only in-frame clonotypes and omits some of them. Of approximately 90,000 clones in the sample, about nine tenths were seen once. V was cut by 1 base and J by 1 base, with 10 bases left in between. This CDR3 spans 15 amino acids. Per the germline V gene, CDR1 is SGDLS and CDR2 is YYNGEE. J is TRBJ2-3 and V is TRBV9; D might be TRBD2 (5 bases). The source material was unstimulated CD8+ T cells sorted from spleen or lymph node cells, sampled before intestinal transplant. The receptor's source is a human donor who received an intestinal transplant. The CDR3 here is CASSVMDGGTDTQYF. In DNA, the CDR3 is TGTGCCAGCAGCGTAATGGACGGGGGCACAGATACGCAGTATTTT.